This T cell receptor (beta chain) was profiled in a study of cytomegalovirus exposure and HLA in healthy donors. Study-level findings and limits: Earlier results showed most TCR beta V segments being productive about 90% or about 30% of the time. Reports showed the classifier diagnosing cytomegalovirus status with high specificity and sensitivity. Across donors, most TCRs were seen rarely, yet some public ones were widespread.

As to this clone: What it binds is not known.

PCR primers comprised 60 Vbeta and 13 Jbeta primers. Clones were sequenced by immunoSEQ multiplex PCR, and TCRdb holds only the in-frame ones, with some missing. Seen here are tens of thousands of clones, less than 75% observed once, and the top ten hold approximately 20%. The CDR3 consists of 21 residues. In germline, CDR1 is SGHRS, CDR2 YFSETQ. V trimming: 3 bases; J trimming: 0 bases; junction bases outside the gene matches: 13. The sequence was collected from a woman between 45 and 60 years old in good health and CMV-seropositive. The sequenced material came from PBMCs. This chain links TRBV5-1 with TRBJ2-3; 16 nucleotides align to TRBD2. The CDR3 reads CASSSRPGLAGGDISTDTQYF. In DNA form, the CDR3 reads TGCGCCAGCAGCTCCCGGCCGGGACTAGCGGGGGGGGATATTAGCACAGATACGCAGTATTTT.